Following are 24 T cell receptor beta chains from one sample sequenced in a study of tumor and adjacent non-tumor tissue in lung cancer. The template was RNA from unsorted bulk tissue. TCRbeta libraries were built with three rounds of nested PCR, modified from ARM-PCR. Using its own MiXCR run on the multiplex PCR reads, TCRdb lists one record per CDR3 protein. Of about 110,000 distinct CDR3 sequences listed, 75% to 90% were seen once; the top ten hold 20% to 25%. The sequencing sample was made of lung tumor tissue. These receptors all come from a man in his 70s with non-small cell lung cancer.

V gene TRBV18 combines with J gene TRBJ2-7, with D unclear. Germline CDR1 is KGHSH and CDR2 is LQKENI. The CDR3 extends over 14 amino acids. Trimming took off 3 bases at V and 7 bases at J, with 16 bases between the two ends. CDR3 in amino acids: CASSPGRIGWEQYF. In DNA, the CDR3 is TGTGCCAGCTCACCCGGACGGATAGGTTGGGAGCAGTACTTC.

About this clonotype: Relative to the germline gene, one junction end is altered; a read error may explain this. This chain links TRBV10-2 with TRBJ2-1; D possibly matches TRBD1 or TRBD2 (5 bases each). CDR3 length equals 15 residues. Germline CDR1 is WSHSY and CDR2 is SAAADI. The chain's CDR3 is CGSRSPGPSSHGRFF. The CDR3 bases are TGCGGCAGCAGGTCCCCGGGACCCTCTTCTCATGGGCGGTTCTTC.

About this clonotype itself: With a much larger clone just one base away, this may be a read error. This sequence joins TRBV28 and TRBJ1-2; D may be TRBD1 (6 bases). This CDR3 has 15 amino acids. CDR1 and CDR2 from the germline V gene are MDHEN and SYDVKM. The CDR3 region is CASGLGWTVLGGYTF. The CDR3 nucleotides are TGTGCCAGCGGTTTAGGGTGGACAGTTTTAGGGGGCTACACCTTC.

A word on this clonotype: One junction end disagrees with the germline gene, perhaps due to a read error. The CDR3 region has the DNA TGTGCCAGCAGCATGACATTTAGCTCCTATAATGAGCAGTTCTTC. Protein sequence: CASSMTFSSYNEQFF. The chain is built from TRBV5-5 and TRBJ2-1; no reliable D call. The CDR3 is made up of 15 amino acids. Looked up from germline, CDR1 is SGHKS and CDR2 is YYEKEE (reference sequence).

This CDR3 is CSVGRRLANSYEQYF. The CDR3 DNA sequence: TGTTCCGTCGGAAGGAGACTAGCAAATTCTTACGAGCAGTACTTC. The rearrangement links TRBV6-5 to TRBJ2-7, with TRBD2 matching 7 bases. The CDR3 sequence is 15 residues long. Germline assignment: CDR1 MNHEY and CDR2 SVGAGI.

This clonotype has just a few counts. At one boundary the junction diverges from the germline segment, which might be a read error. V gene TRBV11-2 combines with J gene TRBJ2-3; D gene ambiguous. CDR1 and CDR2 (germline): SGHAT, FQNNGV. The CDR3 is made up of 12 amino acids. DNA of the CDR3: TGTGCCATCAGCGCCAGCACAGATACGCAGTATTTT. Protein product: CAISASTDTQYF.

About this clonotype itself: The CDR3 ends on some other residue instead of the conserved phenylalanine or tryptophan, so this is likely a read error. The chain has TRBV5-4 and TRBJ2-1, with D perhaps matching TRBD2 (6 bases). Per germline, CDR1 SGHNT and CDR2 YYREEE (reference sequence). The CDR3 is made up of 14 amino acids. The CDR3 region has the DNA TGTGTCAGCAGCCTGGGCGGGGACTACAATGAGCAGTTCTTA. This encodes CVSSLGGDYNEQFL.

Worth noting for this clonotype: The junction differs from germline at one of its ends, possibly a read error. This chain joins TRBV29-1 and TRBJ1-3; D call uncertain. The CDR3 consists of 13 residues. CDR1 SQVTM and CDR2 ANQGSEA come from the germline V gene. CDR3 nucleotide sequence: TGCATCGTTGAAAGCGTCTCTGGAAACACCACATATTTT. Translating it yields CIVESVSGNTTYF.

In regard to this clonotype: A read error may explain this, as a much larger clone is one base away. The chain joins TRBV28 to TRBJ2-1, with D perhaps being TRBD1 or TRBD2 (5 bases each). V was trimmed by 9 bases and J by 0 bases, leaving 12 bases between them. CDR1 and CDR2 (germline): MDHEN, SYDVKM. The CDR3 runs to 14 residues. This chain's CDR3 is CAREEGSSYNEQFF. The CDR3 bases are TGTGCCAGGGAAGAGGGGAGCTCCTACAATGAGCAGTTCTTC.

This clonotype was counted ten times or more. The chain joins TRBV20-1 to TRBJ1-5, with a tentative D call TRBD1 (6 bases). The germline V gene encodes CDR1 DFQATT and CDR2 SNEGSKA (reference sequence). V was cut by 4 bases and J by 4 bases, with 8 bases left in between. CDR3 length: 12 amino acids. This CDR3 is CSATQGNQPQHF. CDR3 bases: TGCAGTGCTACACAGGGTAATCAGCCCCAGCATTTT.

Comment on this clonotype: Because the CDR3 is missing its conserved closing phenylalanine or tryptophan, this is likely a read error. Because the CDR3's place on the DNA is in doubt, the DNA is left out and the CDR3 is given as listed by TCRdb. The chain recombines TRBV11-2 with TRBJ2-2; no DNA check was done on the table's D call, TRBD1. Germline CDR1 SGHAT, CDR2 FQNNGV. The CDR3 region is 14 residues in length, termini included. CDR3 amino acids: CASNLDSHSGELFY.

As concerns this clonotype: The conserved phenylalanine or tryptophan is not found at the CDR3 terminus, so this likely reflects a read error. The rearrangement uses TRBV7-3 and TRBJ2-1, with D hard to call. The CDR3 covers 13 residues. The V gene's germline CDR1 is SGHTA and CDR2 FQGTGA. V lost 5 bases and J 3 bases, leaving 8 bases between the germline ends. This CDR3 reads CASSESNYNEQFL. The CDR3 nucleotides are TGTGCCAGCAGCGAGTCAAACTACAATGAGCAGTTCTTA.

In regard to this clonotype: The junction departs from the called germline gene at one end, perhaps through a read error. V gene TRBV5-8 combines with J gene TRBJ2-2; maybe TRBD2 (5 bases). In germline, CDR1 is SGHTS, CDR2 YDEGEE. This CDR3 is built from 15 residues. The CDR3 spells CASIVSMEPTGELSF. DNA for the CDR3: TGTGCCAGCATCGTCTCCATGGAGCCCACCGGGGAGCTGTCTTTT. The full variable domain, completed using reference TRBV5-8 and TRBJ2-2, is EAGVTQSPTHLIKTRGQQATLRCSPISGHTSVYWYQQALGLGLQFLLWYDEGEERNRGNFPPRFSGRQFPNYSSELNVNALELEDSALYLCASIVSMEPTGELSFGEGSRLTVL.

On this clonotype itself: A read error may produce the germline difference seen at one junction end. J is TRBJ2-2 and V is TRBV20-1; perhaps TRBD2 as D (5 bases). The germline gives CDR1 DFQATT, CDR2 SNEGSKA (reference sequence). CDR3 length: 14 residues. The CDR3 here is CSALSALNTGELFF. Written as DNA, the CDR3 is TGCAGTGCGTTATCGGCCCTAAACACCGGGGAACTGTTTTTC.

This clonotype appeared once. The DNA is left out, because the CDR3 cannot be placed on it with certainty; the CDR3 is given as TCRdb lists it. The V gene is TRBV29-1, the J gene TRBJ2-2. CDR1 is SQVTM, CDR2 ANQGSEA, per germline. Ends included, the CDR3 has 14 residues. CDR3 sequence: CSADVAWGTGELFF.

For this clonotype: A much larger clone differs from this one at a single base, so this may be a read error. The chain carries TRBV7-9 and TRBJ2-3, with TRBD1 as a possible D gene (5 bases). The CDR3 runs 14 residues. The V and J ends lost 4 bases and 5 bases respectively, with 13 bases between them. The germline CDR1 and CDR2 sequences are SEHNR and FQNEAQ (reference sequence). CDR3 nucleotides: TGTGCCAGCAGCTCCTTAACAGGTAGAGATACGCAGTATTTT. This translates into CASSSLTGRDTQYF. The full variable domain, completed using reference TRBV7-9 and TRBJ2-3, is DTGVSQNPRHKITKRGQNVTFRCDPISEHNRLYWYRQTLGQGPEFLTYFQNEAQLEKSRLLSDRFSAERPKGSFSTLEIQRTEQGDSAMYLCASSSLTGRDTQYFGPGTRLTVL.

In the case of this clonotype: Compared with germline, one end of the junction differs, possibly owing to a read error. The rearrangement links TRBV4-2 to TRBJ1-4, with D maybe TRBD1 (6 bases). CDR1 LGHNA and CDR2 YNFKEQ come from the germline V gene. There are 17 residues in the CDR3. The CDR3 protein is CASRQDLLRGHRRKLFF. CDR3 DNA: TGTGCCAGCAGGCAAGATCTTTTACGGGGACATCGGAGGAAACTGTTTTTT.

This clonotype was seen only once. At one end the junction does not follow the germline gene, possibly because of a read error. This chain links TRBV5-4 with TRBJ2-1; tentatively, D is TRBD1 or TRBD2 (5 bases each). The CDR3 runs 15 residues. Germline assignment: CDR1 SGHNT and CDR2 YYREEE (reference sequence). In DNA, the CDR3 is TGTGTCAGCAGCTTTGGAGGCAGGGTGGGGAATGATCAGTTCTTC. It is translated as CVSSFGGRVGNDQFF. Using reference TRBV5-4 and TRBJ2-1 for the parts outside the CDR3, the full variable domain is ETGVTQSPTHLIKTRGQQVTLRCSSQSGHNTVSWYQQALGQGPQFIFQYYREEENGRGNFPPRFSGLQFPNYSSELNVNALELDDSALYLCVSSFGGRVGNDQFFGPGTRLTVL.

This clonotype was seen a handful of times. The germline gene is not matched at one end of the junction; a read error may be the cause. The chain's CDR3 is CASSQGGRAEALF. The CDR3 coding sequence is TGTGCCAGCAGCCAAGGTGGACGGGCTGAAGCTTTATTT. The rearrangement joins TRBV4-1 to TRBJ1-1; D remains ambiguous. CDR3 length equals 13 residues. Per germline, CDR1 MGHRA and CDR2 YSYEKL.

Details on this clonotype: Possible read error: a much larger clone is one base away. The chain uses TRBV28 and TRBJ2-3, with a possible D match to TRBD2 (5 bases). The germline gives CDR1 MDHEN, CDR2 SYDVKM. The CDR3 has 14 residues. Here the CDR3 reads CASSRTPSIDTQYF. As DNA, the CDR3 is TGTGCCAGCTCTAGAACTCCTAGCATAGATACGCAGTATTTT. The whole variable domain, filled in from reference TRBV28 and TRBJ2-3, reads DVKVTQSSRYLVKRTGEKVFLECVQDMDHENMFWYRQDPGLGLRLIYFSYDVKMKEKGDIPEGYSVSREKKERFSLILESASTNQTSMYLCASSRTPSIDTQYFGPGTRLTVL.

To note about this clonotype: A junction boundary mismatches the germline segment, possibly from a read error. The rearrangement uses TRBV4-2 and TRBJ2-5; TRBD2 agrees at 13 bases. CDR3 length: 18 amino acids. CDR1 is LGHNA and CDR2 is YNFKEQ in the germline V gene. DNA of the CDR3: TGTGCCAGCAGCCAAGAACTAGCGGGGGGGAGGGCCCAAGAGACCCAAAACTTC. Its protein product is CASSQELAGGRAQETQNF.

Concerning this clonotype: This may stem from a read error, because a much larger clone lies one nucleotide away. The V and J genes are TRBV28 and TRBJ2-7, with TRBD1 matching 7 bases. V trimming: 6 bases; J trimming: 0 bases; junction bases outside the gene matches: 11. CDR3 length: 16 amino acids. Germline V lookup: CDR1 MDHEN, CDR2 SYDVKM. This chain's CDR3 is CASRDLQGQSSYEQYF. CDR3 in DNA: TGTGCCAGCAGAGACCTACAGGGGCAAAGCTCCTACGAGCAGTACTTC.

Worth noting for this clonotype: This may come from a read error, since a much larger clone is one base off. The chain couples TRBV7-2 to TRBJ1-1; D may be TRBD1 (6 bases). The CDR3 totals 15 residues. Germline V gives CDR1 SGHTA, CDR2 FQGNSA. Trimming removed 5 bases from V and 0 bases from J, with 13 bases in between. The CDR3 here is CASSPRWTVNTEAFF. The CDR3 nucleotides read TGTGCCAGCAGCCCCCGCTGGACAGTGAACACTGAAGCTTTCTTT.

On this clonotype: A much bigger clone sits one base away, suggesting this may be a read error. This sequence joins TRBV5-1 and TRBJ1-1; 7 bases are a match to TRBD1. Germline-derived CDR1 and CDR2 are SGHRS and YFSETQ. V was clipped by 0 bases and J by 6 bases; unmatched bases: 17. The CDR3 is 18 residues long. The DNA of the CDR3 is TGCGCCAGCAGCTTGGACCCAGTCCGTTTCGACAGGGTACCTGAAGCTTTCTTT. This gives the protein CASSLDPVRFDRVPEAFF.